This T cell receptor beta chain was documented in a study of cytomegalovirus exposure and HLA in healthy donors. Study context: One earlier analysis, a look at 150 million to 200 million T cells, found almost 120 million unique TCR beta sequences.

The CDR3 spans 14 residues. Per the germline V gene, CDR1 is SGHDT and CDR2 is YYEEEE. Trimming shortened V by 5 bases and J by 2 bases, and 13 bases separated the two germline ends. Turning to this clone: The antigen remains unidentified.

Researchers ran the PCR with 60 Vbeta and 13 Jbeta primers. Produced via immunoSEQ multiplex PCR; TCRdb's table is partial and in-frame only. The sample includes under 200,000 clones, 87% seen only once; the top ten take around 1%. At the time of sampling, donors were nominally healthy, though unrecorded immune exposures were likely. Study outcomes and limitations: Researchers reported in a later analysis that a missense DCLRE1C variant was tied to TCR beta V- and J-gene trimming. DRB1 had the most TCR associations and HLA-C the fewest, a later analysis found, with rates varying by HLA locus.

This clonotype was sampled from a boy under 10 years old in good health and CMV-seronegative. The rearrangement uses TRBV5-6 and TRBJ2-5; perhaps TRBD1 as D (6 bases). The sample comprised PBMCs. The CDR3: CASRPGHTQETQYF. CDR3 coding DNA: TGTGCCAGCAGGCCGGGACACACGCAAGAGACCCAGTACTTC. The full variable domain, in which reference TRBV5-6 and TRBJ2-5 provide the parts outside the CDR3, is DAGVTQSPTHLIKTRGQQVTLRCSPKSGHDTVSWYQQALGQGPQFIFQYYEEEERQRGNFPDRFSGHQFPNYSSELNVNALLLGDSALYLCASRPGHTQETQYFGPGTRLLVL.